Sequencing of this TCR beta chain was carried out in a study of T cells in Graves' hyperthyroidism and ophthalmopathy. Study as a whole: Staff took peripheral blood when the initial diagnosis was made, before any treatment began.

This clonotype has at least ten counts. Exclusion of a patient resulted from uncontrolled infection, other autoimmune disease, pregnancy or lactation. The length of the CDR3 is 13 residues. Trimming took 2 bases from V and 2 from J, leaving 6 bases between them. CDR1 is LGHDT and CDR2 is YNNKEL in the germline V gene (reference sequence). Amplified TCR beta CDR3 regions derived from RNA transcripts. Carried out on the TCR CDR3, a first-round RT-PCR used the HTBI primer set. TCRdb fed the multiplex PCR reads into MiXCR, producing one record per CDR3 protein. Among some 490,000 distinct CDR3 sequences listed, more than 15% were seen once.

The sample was blood. The rearrangement uses TRBV3-1 and TRBJ2-5, with no clear D. The clonotype comes from a woman aged 30 to 39 with Graves' ophthalmopathy. In DNA form, the CDR3 reads TGTGCCAGCAGCCAAACAATGCAAGAGACCCAGTACTTC. Its translation: CASSQTMQETQYF.